This TCR beta chain emerged from a study of identifying expanded T cells in peripheral blood (dated by TCRdb to 2018 to 2020). In terms of the full investigation: Technical replicates were generated by sequencing separate aliquots of the same genomic DNA pool, with four replicates compared pairwise.

No immune events such as infections were documented for the healthy donors during the collection period. Blood repertoires from healthy donors were used as a training cohort for calibrating time-dependent variance in a beta-binomial model of differential abundance of T-cell clones. The training cohort included 10 or so healthy donors, of whom 3 were female and 7 were male. Donor ages ranged from roughly 29 to 64 years, with an average of 43 years. Obtained from a commercial supplier, whole blood was collected from each healthy donor at three time points set around two weeks apart. For immunosequencing, genomic DNA was extracted from whole blood that had not been sorted. The junction shows trimming of 3 bases on V and 1 base on J, plus 9 bases between the germline ends. From a lookup of the germline V gene (reference sequence), CDR1 and CDR2 are MNHEY and SMNVEV. From the cysteine up to the phenylalanine, the CDR3 has a length of 14 residues. Only the CDR3 DNA stays, 42 bases, in frame from base 1.

TCRbeta CDR3 regions were profiled by bias-controlled multiplex PCR amplification of genomic DNA with the immunoSEQ Assay. Turning to the authors' computational methods: The absolute abundance of each unique TCRbeta CDR3 region was quantified after sequences were collapsed and filtered. Two models were used to test differential abundance: a binomial model (Fisher-equivalent) and a beta-binomial model that adds time-dependent variance fitted from healthy donors. Clones with fewer than 5 combined templates were removed, and a clone was called differentially abundant if the clone's Benjamini-Hochberg FDR was below 0.01. The form v = (b*log(k)+a)^2 was used to model beta-binomial variance as a function of total template count across the two samples. What TCRdb holds here is the immuneACCESS table cut down to in-frame rearrangements. Part of the clones is not present; checked against another copy, under half of the missing clones reflect an unresolved V gene, and the others are unexplained. Clonal size and the V and J genes are those of that table, whereas D and trimming came from the DNA. The sample contains fewer than 60,000 clones, roughly 80% of them found a single time. The ten largest clones take up 14% of the sample.

In regard to this clone: Its cognate antigen has yet to be identified. Within one base of it there is no much larger clone, and no base qualities were kept.

Findings and caveats that apply to the study as a whole: Variance in clone template counts between roughly 2-week samples significantly increased with total template count across all healthy donors. Both the number of clones called differentially abundant and the false-positive rate were significantly reduced by the beta-binomial model across all healthy-donor time intervals. The authors expected biological variance in healthy repertoires might increase further over much longer intervals such as months to years. The binomial model flagged 0.9 to 1.5 differentially abundant clones between technical replicates, compared with about 16 over about 2 weeks and 18 to 20 over approximately four weeks.

This TCR was recovered from a person aged 18-69 years in good health. This chain joins TRBV27 to TRBJ1-2, and TRBD1 may be the D gene, going by 6 matching bases. Sequencing used blood. The DNA sequence is as follows: TGTGCCAGCAGTTTCAACAGGGTTAACTATGGCTACACCTTC. Protein translation: CASSFNRVNYGYTF.